The 23 T cell receptor beta chains presented below share a single source sample, sequenced in a study of blood T cell repertoires in COVID-19. Using immunoSEQ multiplex PCR, the repertoire was profiled, and TCRdb retains in-frame clones only, with some absent. The profile covers around 230,000 clones, with 65% to 85% appearing a single time and around 27% taken by the ten largest. Sequences were obtained from peripheral blood. These receptors all come from a middle-aged man with acute or convalescent COVID-19.

The genes are TRBV29-1 and TRBJ2-2, with D possibly matching TRBD1 (6 bases). The CDR3 length is 16 residues. Germline V gene data show CDR1 as SQVTM and CDR2 as ANQGSEA. The V and J ends lost 7 bases and 6 bases respectively, with 24 bases between them. DNA of the CDR3: TGCAGCGCCTCCCGGGCAGGGGTGCCAGATGCCGGGGAGCTGTTTTTT. It translates to CSASRAGVPDAGELFF.

This clone is a singleton in its sample. This chain links TRBV5-8 with TRBJ1-5; 7 nucleotides line up with TRBD1. This CDR3 spans 15 amino acids. From germline, CDR1 is SGHTS and CDR2 YDEGEE. The ends lost 2 bases at V and 2 bases at J; junction bases unmatched: 4. The CDR3 is CASSLRGTGNQPQHF. The CDR3 DNA is TGTGCCAGCAGCTTACGGGGGACAGGCAATCAGCCCCAGCATTTT.

V and J are TRBV7-9 and TRBJ1-1; 9 bases agree with TRBD1. CDR3 length: 14 residues. Germline lookup yields CDR1 SEHNR and CDR2 FQNEAQ (reference sequence). V gave up 2 bases and J gave up 5 bases; unmatched junction bases: 3. This CDR3 reads CASSLWDRDTEAFF. CDR3 nucleotides: TGTGCCAGCAGCTTATGGGACAGGGATACTGAAGCTTTCTTT.

The chain uses TRBV12-3 or TRBV12-4 and TRBJ1-5, with TRBD1 as a possible D gene (6 bases). The CDR3 extends over 13 amino acids. V lost 5 bases, J lost 7 bases, and 12 bases lay in between. CDR3 bases: TGTGCCAGCAGTGTAGGGGGGCGGCAGCCCCAGCATTTT. Translation gives CASSVGGRQPQHF.

This chain uses TRBV3-1 (or the pseudogene TRBV3-2) with TRBJ2-4; TRBD2 might be the D (6 bases). The CDR3 consists of 14 residues. Germline V gives CDR1 LGHDT, CDR2 YNNKEL (reference sequence). V gave up 4 bases and J gave up 4 bases, with 11 bases separating them. CDR3 region: CASSRRLEKNIQYF. The CDR3 region has the DNA TGTGCCAGCAGCCGCCGACTAGAAAAAAACATTCAGTACTTC.

As concerns this clone: Other DNA sequences in this specimen translate into the identical CDR3. V is TRBV15 and J is TRBJ2-7; the D is unclear. The CDR3 spans 13 residues. Trimming cost V 0 bases and J 1 base, with 4 bases left between them. The germline V gene encodes CDR1 LNHNV and CDR2 YYDKDF (reference sequence). The CDR3 DNA is TGTGCCACCAGCAGAGATCCGTCCTACGAGCAGTACTTC. Translation: CATSRDPSYEQYF.

This clone was found a few times. The chain uses TRBV11-2 and TRBJ1-2, with D possibly being TRBD1 (5 bases). Per germline, CDR1 SGHAT and CDR2 FQNNGV. The CDR3 loop spans 16 amino acids. The V gene lost 2 bases and the J gene lost 5 bases, with 18 bases spanning the gap. The CDR3 DNA reads TGTGCCAGCAGCTTAATCCCCTCGGGGGGGGTGTATGGCTACACCTTC. This sequence encodes CASSLIPSGGVYGYTF.

Details on this clone: The junction departs from germline at one end; a sequencing error may be responsible. V and J are TRBV13 and TRBJ1-1; 10 bases match TRBD1. There are 15 residues in the CDR3. Germline V CDR1 and CDR2: PRHDT, FYEKMQ (reference sequence). CDR3 protein: CASSLGTGANIEAFF. Written as DNA, the CDR3 is TGTGCCAGCAGCTTGGGGACAGGGGCGAACATTGAAGCTTTCTTT.

The chain couples TRBV6-1 to TRBJ1-5; D not resolved. CDR3 length: 16 residues. Deletions cut 0 bases from V and 0 bases from J, with 9 bases between. Germline assignment: CDR1 MNHNS and CDR2 SASEGT. The CDR3 region is CASSEAGRVSNQPQHF. The CDR3 coding sequence is TGTGCCAGCAGTGAAGCGGGGAGGGTTAGCAATCAGCCCCAGCATTTT.

The chain has TRBV13 and TRBJ2-1; possibly TRBD1 for D (6 bases). Trimming stripped 0 bases from V and 8 bases from J, with 23 bases between. CDR1 is PRHDT and CDR2 is FYEKMQ in the germline V gene (reference sequence). The CDR3 loop spans 18 amino acids. CDR3 nucleotide sequence: TGTGCCAGCAGCTTAGGACAGGGCGGAGCGCCGAGGTATGATGAGCAGTTCTTC. Amino acid sequence: CASSLGQGGAPRYDEQFF.

This rearrangement joins TRBV11-3 to TRBJ2-1, with 9 bases that match TRBD2. CDR3 length equals 19 residues. Unmatched junction bases numbered 21, after V lost 5 bases and J lost 7 bases. Germline CDR1 and CDR2: SGHNT and YENEEA. The CDR3 is CASSNPREGRRGKGNEQFF. As DNA, the CDR3 is TGTGCCAGCAGCAATCCGCGGGAGGGGAGGAGGGGAAAAGGGAATGAGCAGTTCTTC.

The chain links TRBV6-5 to TRBJ1-1; 7 bases align to TRBD1. Germline lookup yields CDR1 MNHEY and CDR2 SVGAGI. The CDR3 is 12 residues long. V shed 7 bases, J shed 8 bases, and the junction held 7 bases outside the gene matches. Here the CDR3 reads CASTLRTGEAFF. In DNA, the CDR3 is TGTGCCAGCACCTTACGGACAGGCGAAGCTTTCTTT.

This chain's CDR3 is CASSPDSVEAFF. The CDR3 nucleotides are TGTGCCAGCAGCCCGGACAGTGTTGAAGCTTTCTTT. V and J are TRBV7-2 and TRBJ1-1, with D possibly being TRBD1 (6 bases). The CDR3 covers 12 residues. Trimming stripped 5 bases from V and 7 bases from J, with 11 bases between. Germline CDR1 is SGHTA and CDR2 is FQGNSA.

The chain employs TRBV5-6 and TRBJ1-1, with a tentative D call TRBD1 (6 bases). The germline V and J ends were trimmed by 5 bases and 5 bases, with 10 bases remaining between them. Germline CDR1 and CDR2: SGHDT and YYEEEE. The CDR3 extends over 12 amino acids. The CDR3 loop is CASRQGRTEAFF. The CDR3 DNA is TGTGCCAGCAGACAGGGTAGGACTGAAGCTTTCTTT.

The chain joins TRBV6-2 or TRBV6-3 to TRBJ1-6, with D maybe TRBD1 (5 bases). The CDR3 covers 18 residues. Germline V gene data show CDR1 as MNHEY and CDR2 as SVGEGT. The V gene lost 5 bases and the J gene lost 4 bases, with 21 bases spanning the gap. CDR3 coding DNA: TGTGCCAGCAGTCGGAACCCCAGTTTGACAGATTATAATTCACCCCTCCACTTT. Protein: CASSRNPSLTDYNSPLHF.

This clone turned up a few times. V is TRBV10-1 and J is TRBJ2-3; D perhaps matches TRBD2 (6 bases). Trimming removed 6 bases from V and 2 bases from J, with 15 bases in between. The CDR3 sequence is 15 residues long. Germline assignment: CDR1 WNHNN and CDR2 SYGVQD (reference sequence). The CDR3 sequence: CASSSLLADTDTQYF. CDR3 nucleotides: TGCGCCAGCAGCTCTTTACTAGCCGACACAGATACGCAGTATTTT.

This clone was observed a single time. The chain is built from TRBV5-6 and TRBJ1-2; D possibly corresponds to TRBD1 (6 bases). There are 15 residues in the CDR3. Germline lookup yields CDR1 SGHDT and CDR2 YYEEEE. Deletions cut 0 bases from V and 3 bases from J, with 12 bases between. The CDR3 loop reads CASSLAPGQYYGYTF. CDR3 DNA: TGTGCCAGCAGCTTGGCACCGGGACAATACTATGGCTACACCTTC.

The CDR3 DNA reads TGTGCCAGCAGGCGACAGGGTAGAAATTCACCCCTCCACTTT. This translates into CASRRQGRNSPLHF. The J gene is TRBJ1-6, the V gene TRBV3-1 (or the pseudogene TRBV3-2), with 7 bases aligning to TRBD1. The V gene end was trimmed by 6 bases and the J gene end by 7 bases; junction bases not matched to a gene: 6. Germline assignment: CDR1 LGHDT and CDR2 YNNKEL (reference sequence). This CDR3 has 14 amino acids.

This clone was detected only once. This rearrangement joins TRBV25-1 to TRBJ1-1; D ambiguous. Trimming left V 1 base short and J 7 bases short, with 13 bases between. The CDR3 consists of 14 residues. Per the germline V gene, CDR1 is MGHDK and CDR2 is SYGVNS. The CDR3 DNA sequence: TGTGCCAGCAGTGAATCCGATCTCGCAGTTGAAGCTTTCTTT. Translation gives CASSESDLAVEAFF.

CDR3 bases: TGCGCCAGCAGCCAAGATCATGAGGGAATCCCTGAAGCTTTCTTT. Translated: CASSQDHEGIPEAFF. J is TRBJ1-1 and V is TRBV4-3; unclear D gene. This CDR3 spans 15 amino acids. Germline V CDR1 and CDR2: LGHNA, YSLEER. Trimming stripped 0 bases from V and 6 bases from J, with 14 bases between.

The chain uses TRBV2 and TRBJ1-2, with 8 bases aligning to TRBD1. Germline lookup yields CDR1 SNHLY and CDR2 FYNNEI. J gave up 8 bases and V 8 bases, and 13 bases lay outside the gene matches. The CDR3 consists of 14 residues. The CDR3 region is CASYPGGSLWGYTF. The CDR3 DNA is TGTGCCAGCTATCCAGGGGGCTCCCTCTGGGGCTACACCTTC. Together with reference TRBV2 and TRBJ1-2, the CDR3 gives the full variable domain: EPEVTQTPSHQVTQMGQEVILRCVPISNHLYFYWYRQILGQKVEFLVSFYNNEISEKSEIFDDQFSVERPDGSNFTLKIRSTKLEDSAMYFCASYPGGSLWGYTFGSGTRLTVV.

The gene calls are TRBV7-9 and TRBJ2-1, with TRBD2 identical over 7 bases. The CDR3 is made up of 15 amino acids. Germline V gene data show CDR1 as SEHNR and CDR2 as FQNEAQ (reference sequence). V trimming: 6 bases; J trimming: 4 bases; junction bases outside the gene matches: 9. The CDR3 coding sequence is TGTGCCAGCAGTCACTCAGGACTAGGATACAATGAGCAGTTCTTC. This gives the protein CASSHSGLGYNEQFF.

This chain connects TRBV30 to TRBJ2-7, with D maybe TRBD1 (6 bases). The ends were cut back, 1 base at V and 2 bases at J, with 9 bases in the middle. This CDR3 contains 13 residues. CDR1 is GTSNPN, CDR2 SVGIG, per germline (reference sequence). Written as DNA, the CDR3 is TGTGCCTGGAGTGATACAGGGCCCTACGAGCAGTACTTC. Its translation: CAWSDTGPYEQYF.